These 25 T cell receptor beta chains originate from one sample sequenced in a study of shared clonotypes between healthy human individuals. CD45RO negativity and positive selection for CCR7 defined naive CD8 cells, a population that excluded terminally differentiated effector memory CD45RA+ cells. Data came from immunoSEQ multiplex PCR; TCRdb stores just in-frame clones and leaves some out. The sample consists of 1.5 million to 2.5 million clones, approximately 94% of them appearing once. Sequenced sample: naive CD8+ T cells sorted from blood. These receptors all stem from a man between 18 and 35 years old in good health.

A note on this clone: This sample also contains other DNA sequences that code for the same CDR3. The CDR3 bases are TGTGCCAGCAGAGACCCCTACGAGCAGTACTTC. Its translation: CASRDPYEQYF. This chain connects TRBV6-6 to TRBJ2-7; the D is unclear. Trimming removed 6 bases from V and 2 bases from J, with 5 bases in between. This CDR3 has 11 residues. Germline values: CDR1 MNHNY, CDR2 SVGAGI (reference sequence).

About this clone itself: Within the sample, other DNA sequences also encode this same CDR3. The chain is built from TRBV29-1 and TRBJ2-1, with D possibly TRBD2 on 5 matching bases. The CDR3 is 14 amino acids. The germline gives CDR1 SQVTM, CDR2 ANQGSEA. V was shortened by 3 bases and J by 0 bases, with 9 bases between the two germline ends. CDR3 in amino acids: CSVDGGSSYNEQFF. In DNA form, the CDR3 reads TGCAGCGTTGACGGTGGGAGCTCCTACAATGAGCAGTTCTTC.

The rearrangement uses TRBV7-9 and TRBJ2-5; TRBD2 agrees at 7 bases. The V gene's germline CDR1 is SEHNR and CDR2 FQNEAQ (reference sequence). J was trimmed by 3 bases and V by 5 bases; bases with no gene match: 9. The CDR3 consists of 15 residues. This CDR3 reads CASSQTGGTKETQYF. The CDR3 DNA sequence: TGTGCCAGCAGCCAAACCGGCGGGACTAAAGAGACCCAGTACTTC.

The rearrangement links TRBV5-6 to TRBJ2-4; D unclear. V was trimmed by 4 bases and J by 1 base, leaving 15 bases between them. The germline V gene has CDR1 SGHDT and CDR2 YYEEEE. This CDR3 region has 16 residues. The CDR3 DNA is TGTGCCAGCAGCGAGACCCGGATCGTGGCCAAAAACATTCAGTACTTC. Amino acid sequence: CASSETRIVAKNIQYF.

Notes on this clone: Distinct nucleotide sequences in the sample also encode this CDR3. The DNA of the CDR3 is TGCGCCAGCAGCCAAGATCCGGGGGGCTCCTACGAGCAGTACTTC. Its translation: CASSQDPGGSYEQYF. The chain employs TRBV4-3 and TRBJ2-7; 7 bases are a match to TRBD2. The CDR3 contains 15 residues. The V gene end was trimmed by 0 bases and the J gene end by 0 bases; junction bases not matched to a gene: 2. From germline, CDR1 is LGHNA and CDR2 YSLEER.

The chain carries TRBV25-1 and TRBJ1-6; possibly TRBD1 for D (5 bases). This CDR3 is 15 amino acids long. Trimming took 2 bases from V and 4 from J, leaving 9 bases between them. The germline V gene has CDR1 MGHDK and CDR2 SYGVNS. As DNA, the CDR3 is TGTGCCAGCAGTGAAGCCGGGGGTTATAATTCACCCCTCCACTTT. Encoded protein: CASSEAGGYNSPLHF.

V gene TRBV2 combines with J gene TRBJ2-7, with 7 bases lining up with TRBD2. After removal of 4 bases from V and 1 base from J, the junction contained 4 bases not matched to a gene. Germline loops: CDR1 SNHLY, CDR2 FYNNEI. The CDR3 is 14 amino acids. The CDR3 loop is CASSASGESYEQYF. The CDR3 coding sequence is TGTGCCAGCAGTGCGAGCGGGGAGTCCTACGAGCAGTACTTC.

The V and J genes are TRBV27 and TRBJ2-7; the match to TRBD1 covers 7 bases. The V and J ends lost 6 bases and 4 bases, in that order; junction bases with no gene match: 6. CDR1 is MNHEY and CDR2 is SMNVEV in the germline V gene (reference sequence). The length of the CDR3 is 13 residues. The chain's CDR3 is CASSPGTEYEQYF. The CDR3 DNA reads TGTGCCAGCAGCCCCGGGACAGAGTACGAGCAGTACTTC.

This chain links TRBV29-1 with TRBJ1-2, with 8 positions matching TRBD1. The germline V gene has CDR1 SQVTM and CDR2 ANQGSEA. V was clipped by 0 bases and J by 8 bases; unmatched bases: 5. The CDR3 consists of 13 residues. CDR3 protein: CSVEELQGGGYTF. The CDR3 region has the DNA TGCAGCGTTGAAGAGTTACAGGGGGGCGGCTACACCTTC. The full variable domain, in which reference TRBV29-1 and TRBJ1-2 provide the parts outside the CDR3, is SAVISQKPSRDICQRGTSLTIQCQVDSQVTMMFWYRQQPGQSLTLIATANQGSEATYESGFVIDKFPISRPNLTFSTLTVSNMSPEDSSIYLCSVEELQGGGYTFGSGTRLTVV.

The chain uses TRBV6-5 and TRBJ1-4; no definite D call. Germline CDR1 MNHEY, CDR2 SVGAGI. V lost 4 bases to trimming and J lost 5 bases, with 5 bases between them. This CDR3 is 12 amino acids long. The CDR3 DNA reads as TGTGCCAGCAGTTCAGGCAATGAAAAACTGTTTTTT. Amino acids: CASSSGNEKLFF.

This chain joins TRBV6-1 and TRBJ2-3; D remains ambiguous. CDR3 length equals 14 residues. Germline lookup yields CDR1 MNHNS and CDR2 SASEGT. V gave up 4 bases and J gave up 2 bases, with 10 bases separating them. The CDR3 reads CASSGLESTDTQYF. The CDR3 DNA follows: TGTGCCAGCAGTGGGCTAGAGTCCACAGATACGCAGTATTTT.

The chain combines TRBV6-1 with TRBJ2-1, with 8 nucleotides matching TRBD2. The CDR3 has 15 amino acids. CDR1 and CDR2 (germline): MNHNS, SASEGT. The V and J ends lost 3 bases and 8 bases, in that order; junction bases with no gene match: 9. In DNA form, the CDR3 reads TGTGCCAGCAGTGACCGTACAGCGGGGGAGCATGAGCAGTTCTTC. Its protein is CASSDRTAGEHEQFF.

This clone was seen just once. CDR3 in amino acids: CASSSLAGEQFF. The CDR3 nucleotides are TGTGCCAGCAGCTCGCTAGCGGGGGAGCAGTTCTTC. The V and J genes are TRBV7-6 and TRBJ2-1, with 9 bases matching TRBD2. V trimming: 4 bases; J trimming: 10 bases; junction bases outside the gene matches: 2. Per the germline V gene, CDR1 is SGHVS and CDR2 is FNYEAQ. This CDR3 region has 12 residues.

The V gene is TRBV2, the J gene TRBJ1-1; perhaps TRBD1 as D (5 bases). Trimming removed 7 bases from V and 5 bases from J, with 23 bases in between. Germline CDR1 SNHLY, CDR2 FYNNEI. The CDR3 length is 16 residues. CDR3 sequence reads: CASTTSGAPRETEAFF. Here the CDR3 DNA reads TGTGCCAGCACCACAAGCGGGGCTCCCAGGGAGACTGAAGCTTTCTTT.

The rearrangement uses TRBV7-9 and TRBJ2-5; 8 nucleotides match TRBD1. V lost 5 bases, J lost 4 bases, and 6 bases stayed unmatched. This CDR3 contains 14 residues. Germline assignment: CDR1 SEHNR and CDR2 FQNEAQ (reference sequence). CDR3 coding DNA: TGTGCCAGCAGCACGGACAGGGAAGGAGAGACCCAGTACTTC. Translated, it gives CASSTDREGETQYF.

The V call is TRBV27, the J call TRBJ2-7; D not resolved. Germline lookup yields CDR1 MNHEY and CDR2 SMNVEV (reference sequence). V was clipped by 7 bases and J by 3 bases, with 16 bases between them. This CDR3 contains 14 residues. The CDR3 loop is CASTPRAGVYEQYF. The CDR3, as DNA: TGTGCCAGCACCCCCCGGGCAGGTGTCTACGAGCAGTACTTC.

V usage is TRBV6-5 and J usage is TRBJ2-7; the match to TRBD2 covers 8 bases. Trimming cost V 6 bases and J 6 bases; bases outside gene matches: 10. Germline CDR1 and CDR2: MNHEY and SVGAGI. The CDR3 is 14 amino acids. The CDR3 loop reads CASRPGLGLGEQYF. The CDR3 DNA sequence: TGTGCCAGCAGACCGGGACTAGGGCTGGGCGAGCAGTACTTC.

To note about this clone: The same CDR3 is also encoded by other DNA sequences in this sample. The rearrangement joins TRBV5-6 to TRBJ2-1; the D gene is possibly TRBD1 (6 bases). The CDR3 is 12 amino acids. Germline CDR1 SGHDT, CDR2 YYEEEE. V was cut by 0 bases and J by 9 bases, with 7 bases left in between. The CDR3 DNA reads TGTGCCAGCAGCTTGGGAGGGGGTGAGCAGTTCTTC. The encoded protein is CASSLGGGEQFF. The whole variable domain, filled in from reference TRBV5-6 and TRBJ2-1, reads DAGVTQSPTHLIKTRGQQVTLRCSPKSGHDTVSWYQQALGQGPQFIFQYYEEEERQRGNFPDRFSGHQFPNYSSELNVNALLLGDSALYLCASSLGGGEQFFGPGTRLTVL.

The gene calls are TRBV6-5 and TRBJ2-1; D perhaps matches TRBD1 (5 bases). The CDR3 has 16 residues. Trimming took 0 bases from V and 8 from J, leaving 17 bases between them. CDR1 and CDR2 from the germline V gene are MNHEY and SVGAGI. CDR3 amino acids: CASSYSVAGWMDEQFF. As DNA, the CDR3 is TGTGCCAGCAGTTACTCGGTAGCAGGGTGGATGGATGAGCAGTTCTTC.

This sequence joins TRBV13 and TRBJ2-1; 8 nucleotides match TRBD1. The CDR3 extends over 14 amino acids. Germline V gives CDR1 PRHDT, CDR2 FYEKMQ (reference sequence). Trimming at V came to 5 bases and at J to 4 bases, leaving 4 bases not matched to a gene. The CDR3: CASSVRQGYNEQFF. CDR3 DNA: TGTGCCAGCAGCGTTCGACAGGGGTACAATGAGCAGTTCTTC.

The gene calls are TRBV10-3 and TRBJ2-1; 10 nucleotides line up with TRBD2. V shed 10 bases, J shed 4 bases, and the junction held 10 bases outside the gene matches. CDR3 length: 15 residues. The germline V gene encodes CDR1 ENHRY and CDR2 SYGVKD. DNA for the CDR3: TGTGCCACTTCGCGGCCTAGCGGGGGTTACAATGAGCAGTTCTTC. Translated, it gives CATSRPSGGYNEQFF.

This clone was seen a few times. This chain joins TRBV6-5 and TRBJ2-7; maybe TRBD1 (5 bases). The V end lost 0 bases, the J end lost 0 bases, and 12 bases lay between the germline ends. The CDR3 loop spans 16 amino acids. Germline V gene lookup returns CDR1 MNHEY and CDR2 SVGAGI. Written as DNA, the CDR3 is TGTGCCAGCAGTTACTCGGGGCCTTGGGACTCCTACGAGCAGTACTTC. Protein sequence: CASSYSGPWDSYEQYF.

The chain couples TRBV5-4 to TRBJ2-7, with D perhaps TRBD1 (6 bases). V was pared by 1 base and J by 7 bases, with 15 bases between. The germline gives CDR1 SGHNT, CDR2 YYREEE (reference sequence). The CDR3 length is 14 residues. The CDR3 reads CASSLLGGSTEQYF. In DNA, the CDR3 is TGTGCCAGCAGCTTGTTAGGGGGATCTACGGAGCAGTACTTC.

This chain joins TRBV7-9 and TRBJ2-2; 7 bases match TRBD2. The V segment lost 5 bases and the J segment 6 bases; nucleotides outside the gene matches: 3. Germline lookup yields CDR1 SEHNR and CDR2 FQNEAQ (reference sequence). The CDR3 sequence is 13 residues long. The CDR3: CASSQGGSGELFF. DNA for the CDR3: TGTGCCAGCAGCCAGGGAGGGTCCGGGGAGCTGTTTTTT.

The J gene is TRBJ1-2, the V gene TRBV29-1; maybe TRBD1 (6 bases). Germline V gene lookup returns CDR1 SQVTM and CDR2 ANQGSEA. CDR3 length: 14 amino acids. V lost 3 bases and J 5 bases, leaving 16 bases between the germline ends. In DNA form, the CDR3 reads TGCAGCGTTGAGGGCCCGCAGGGGCTGTATGGCTACACCTTC. This sequence encodes CSVEGPQGLYGYTF.